This entry is about one TCR beta chain. Antigen unknown. The CDR3 loop spans 16 amino acids. Germline CDR1 reads SGHDN; CDR2 reads FVKESK. Deletions cut 1 base from V and 2 bases from J, with 9 bases between. PCR was performed using 60 Vbeta and 13 Jbeta primers. Sequenced by immunoSEQ multiplex PCR; TCRdb stores in-frame clones only, minus some. The data show about 82,000 clones, roughly 80% seen once. This sample was included in a study of cytomegalovirus exposure and HLA in healthy donors. Study conclusions and caveats: Later on, a genetic analysis was performed. It linked a missense variant in DCLRE1C with V- and J-gene trimming of TCR beta. There was a cluster of highly shared sequence variants that was likely a sequencing artifact.

Though probably carrying unrecorded immune exposures, donors were nominally healthy at sampling. The chain recombines TRBV14 with TRBJ2-6; TRBD1 is a possible D gene (6 bases). The sample comprised PBMCs. This clonotype was obtained from a human donor in good health. CDR3 amino acids: CASSQAAGAGANVLTF. CDR3 bases: TGTGCCAGCAGCCAAGCAGCAGGGGCTGGGGCCAACGTCCTGACTTTC.